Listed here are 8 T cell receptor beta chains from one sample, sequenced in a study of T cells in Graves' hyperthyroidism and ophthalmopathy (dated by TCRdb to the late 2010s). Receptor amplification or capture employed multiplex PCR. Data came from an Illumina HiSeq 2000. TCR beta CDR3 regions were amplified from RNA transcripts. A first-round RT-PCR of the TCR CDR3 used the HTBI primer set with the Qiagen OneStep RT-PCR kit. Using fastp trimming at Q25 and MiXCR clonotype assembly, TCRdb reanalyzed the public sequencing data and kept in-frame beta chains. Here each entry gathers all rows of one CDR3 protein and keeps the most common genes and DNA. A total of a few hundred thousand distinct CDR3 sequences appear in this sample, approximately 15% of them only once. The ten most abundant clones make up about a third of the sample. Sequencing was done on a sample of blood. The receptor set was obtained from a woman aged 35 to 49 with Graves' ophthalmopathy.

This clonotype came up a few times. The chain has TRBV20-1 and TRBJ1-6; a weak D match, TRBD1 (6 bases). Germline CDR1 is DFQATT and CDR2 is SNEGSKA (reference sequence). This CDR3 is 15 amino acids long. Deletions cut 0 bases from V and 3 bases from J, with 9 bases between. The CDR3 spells CSARDPGHYNSPLHF. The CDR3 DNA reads TGCAGTGCTAGAGATCCGGGACACTATAATTCACCCCTCCACTTT.

CDR3 DNA sequence: TGCAGTGCTAGAGTCACGACGGCCGGCGAGCAGTACTTC. This translates into CSARVTTAGEQYF. The rearrangement links TRBV20-1 to TRBJ2-7; D ambiguous. V was cut by 1 base and J by 6 bases, with 13 bases left in between. Germline loops: CDR1 DFQATT, CDR2 SNEGSKA (reference sequence). The CDR3 totals 13 residues.

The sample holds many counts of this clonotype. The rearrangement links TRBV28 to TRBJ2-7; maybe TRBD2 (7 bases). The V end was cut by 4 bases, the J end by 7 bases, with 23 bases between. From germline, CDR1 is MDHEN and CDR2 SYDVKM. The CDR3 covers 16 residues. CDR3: CASSSGGLRGRDEQYF. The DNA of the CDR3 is TGTGCCAGCAGTTCCGGGGGGCTCAGGGGAAGGGATGAGCAGTACTTC.

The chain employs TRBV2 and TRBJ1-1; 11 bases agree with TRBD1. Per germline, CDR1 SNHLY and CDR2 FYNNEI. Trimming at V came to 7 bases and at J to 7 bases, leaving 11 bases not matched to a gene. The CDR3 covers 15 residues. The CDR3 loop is CASNPGTGGEIEAFF. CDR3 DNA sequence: TGTGCCAGCAATCCAGGGACAGGGGGGGAAATTGAAGCTTTCTTT.

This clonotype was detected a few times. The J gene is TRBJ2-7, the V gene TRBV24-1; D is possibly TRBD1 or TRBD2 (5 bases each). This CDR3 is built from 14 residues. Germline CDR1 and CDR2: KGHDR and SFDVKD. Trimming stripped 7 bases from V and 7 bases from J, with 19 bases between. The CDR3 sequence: CATSAPGRYGEQYF. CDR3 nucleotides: TGTGCCACCAGCGCTCCGGGACGCTACGGGGAGCAGTACTTC.

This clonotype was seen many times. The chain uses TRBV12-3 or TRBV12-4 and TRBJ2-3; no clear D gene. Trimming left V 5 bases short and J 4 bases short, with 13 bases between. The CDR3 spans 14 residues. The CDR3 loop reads CASSPRWISDTQYF. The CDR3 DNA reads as TGTGCCAGCAGTCCGCGCTGGATTTCAGATACGCAGTATTTT.

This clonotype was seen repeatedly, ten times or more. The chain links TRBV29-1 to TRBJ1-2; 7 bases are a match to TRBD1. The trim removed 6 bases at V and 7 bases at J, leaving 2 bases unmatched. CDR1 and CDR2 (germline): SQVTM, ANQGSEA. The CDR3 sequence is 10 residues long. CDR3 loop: CSVDRAGYTF. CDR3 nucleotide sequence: TGCAGCGTCGACAGGGCTGGCTACACCTTC. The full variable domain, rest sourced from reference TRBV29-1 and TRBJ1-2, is SAVISQKPSRDICQRGTSLTIQCQVDSQVTMMFWYRQQPGQSLTLIATANQGSEATYESGFVIDKFPISRPNLTFSTLTVSNMSPEDSSIYLCSVDRAGYTFGSGTRLTVV.

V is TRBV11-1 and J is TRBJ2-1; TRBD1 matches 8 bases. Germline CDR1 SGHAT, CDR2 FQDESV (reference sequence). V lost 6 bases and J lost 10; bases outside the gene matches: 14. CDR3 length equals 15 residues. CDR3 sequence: CASSSRHQQGEEQFF. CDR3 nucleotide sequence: TGTGCCAGCAGTTCTCGCCACCAACAGGGGGAGGAGCAGTTCTTC.